Following are 6 T cell receptor beta chains from one sample sequenced in a study of blood T cell repertoires in COVID-19. Sequenced by immunoSEQ multiplex PCR; TCRdb stores in-frame clones only, minus some. The sample includes about half a million clones, around 85% of them seen just once. Sequences were obtained from peripheral blood. The receptors were sampled from a human donor in a cohort sampled during active COVID-19.

The chain links TRBV29-1 to TRBJ1-2; 8 bases agree with TRBD1. The germline V gene has CDR1 SQVTM and CDR2 ANQGSEA. Losses at the gene ends were 6 bases for V and 2 bases for J; bases not matched to a gene: 2. There are 12 residues in the CDR3. CDR3 loop: CSVYRGNYGYTF. The CDR3 nucleotides are TGCAGCGTCTACAGGGGGAACTATGGCTACACCTTC.

V usage is TRBV15 and J usage is TRBJ2-1; maybe TRBD2 (6 bases). The CDR3 runs 14 residues. Germline CDR1 is LNHNV and CDR2 is YYDKDF (reference sequence). The V end lost 8 bases, the J end lost 4 bases, and 15 bases lay between the germline ends. The CDR3 nucleotides are TGTGCCACCCAAGGACTAATCGGGTACAATGAGCAGTTCTTC. Residues: CATQGLIGYNEQFF.

This chain's CDR3 is CASSFIRTGGVETQYF. In DNA, the CDR3 is TGTGCCAGCAGTTTTATCCGGACAGGGGGCGTGGAGACCCAGTACTTC. This chain uses TRBV28 with TRBJ2-5, with 11 bases that match TRBD1. V was pared by 3 bases and J by 5 bases, with 8 bases of the junction left unmatched. The CDR3 has 16 residues. Germline assignment: CDR1 MDHEN and CDR2 SYDVKM.

In the case of this clone: The sample carries other DNA sequences with the same CDR3. This chain links TRBV29-1 with TRBJ1-5; weak D call: TRBD1 (6 bases). CDR1 and CDR2 from the germline V gene are SQVTM and ANQGSEA. The CDR3 covers 13 residues. The V end was cut by 4 bases, the J end by 4 bases, with 11 bases between. This chain's CDR3 is CSVGGGGNQPQHF. CDR3 bases: TGCAGCGTTGGGGGAGGGGGGAATCAGCCCCAGCATTTT.

The gene calls are TRBV5-8 and TRBJ1-5, with D unclear. The CDR3 has 14 amino acids. V lost 4 bases, J lost 1 base, and 9 bases lay in between. Per the germline V gene, CDR1 is SGHTS and CDR2 is YDEGEE. In DNA form, the CDR3 reads TGTGCCAGCAGCCGGGGATGGAGCAATCAGCCCCAGCATTTT. Residues: CASSRGWSNQPQHF.

This chain links TRBV28 with TRBJ2-5, with D tentatively TRBD2 (6 bases). The V and J ends lost 3 bases and 4 bases respectively, with 15 bases between them. This CDR3 has 15 amino acids. Germline V gene lookup returns CDR1 MDHEN and CDR2 SYDVKM. The CDR3 DNA reads TGTGCCAGCAGTTTCTCCTCGACGGGAGCAGAGACCCAGTACTTC. Protein product: CASSFSSTGAETQYF.